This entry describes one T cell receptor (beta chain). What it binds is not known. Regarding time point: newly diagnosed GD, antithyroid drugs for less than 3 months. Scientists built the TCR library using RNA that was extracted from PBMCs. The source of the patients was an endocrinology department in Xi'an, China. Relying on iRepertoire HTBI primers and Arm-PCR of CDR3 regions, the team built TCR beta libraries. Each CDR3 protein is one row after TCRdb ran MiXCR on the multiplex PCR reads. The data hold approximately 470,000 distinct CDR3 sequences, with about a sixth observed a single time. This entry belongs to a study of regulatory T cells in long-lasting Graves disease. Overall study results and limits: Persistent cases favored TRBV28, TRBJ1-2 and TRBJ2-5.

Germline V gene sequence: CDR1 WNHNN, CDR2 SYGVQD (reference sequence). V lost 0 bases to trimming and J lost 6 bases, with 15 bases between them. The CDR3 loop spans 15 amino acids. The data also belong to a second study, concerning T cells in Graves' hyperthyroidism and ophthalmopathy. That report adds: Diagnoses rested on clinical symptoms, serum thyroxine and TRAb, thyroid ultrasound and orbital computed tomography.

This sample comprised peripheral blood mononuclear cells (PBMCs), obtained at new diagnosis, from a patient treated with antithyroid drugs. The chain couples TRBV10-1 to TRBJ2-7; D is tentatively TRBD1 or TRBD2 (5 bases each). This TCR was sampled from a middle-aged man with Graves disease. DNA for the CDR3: TGCGCCAGCAGTGAGTCGGGGGTCACCTTCCTCGAGCAGTACTTC. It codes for CASSESGVTFLEQYF.